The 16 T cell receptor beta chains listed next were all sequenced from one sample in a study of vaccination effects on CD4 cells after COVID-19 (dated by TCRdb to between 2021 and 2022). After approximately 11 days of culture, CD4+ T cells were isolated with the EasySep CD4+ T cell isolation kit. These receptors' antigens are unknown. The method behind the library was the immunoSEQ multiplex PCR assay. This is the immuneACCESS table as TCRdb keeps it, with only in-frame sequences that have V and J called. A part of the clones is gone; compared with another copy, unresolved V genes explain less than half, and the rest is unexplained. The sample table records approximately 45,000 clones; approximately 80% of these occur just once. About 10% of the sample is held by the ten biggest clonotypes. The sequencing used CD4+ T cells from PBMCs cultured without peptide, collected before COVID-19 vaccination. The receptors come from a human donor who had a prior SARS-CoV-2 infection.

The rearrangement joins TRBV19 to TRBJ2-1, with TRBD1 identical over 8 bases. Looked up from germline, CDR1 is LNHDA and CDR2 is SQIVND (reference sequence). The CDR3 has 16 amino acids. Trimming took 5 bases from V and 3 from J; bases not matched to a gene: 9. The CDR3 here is CASSSRQGNFYNEQFF. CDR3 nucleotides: TGTGCCAGTAGTTCGCGACAGGGGAATTTCTACAATGAGCAGTTCTTC.

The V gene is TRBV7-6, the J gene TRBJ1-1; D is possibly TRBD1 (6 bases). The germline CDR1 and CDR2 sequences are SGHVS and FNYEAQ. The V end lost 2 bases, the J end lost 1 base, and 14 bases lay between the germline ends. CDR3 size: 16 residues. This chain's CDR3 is CASSLSPGGRNTEAFF. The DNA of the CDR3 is TGTGCCAGCAGCTTATCTCCTGGGGGGCGGAACACTGAAGCTTTCTTT.

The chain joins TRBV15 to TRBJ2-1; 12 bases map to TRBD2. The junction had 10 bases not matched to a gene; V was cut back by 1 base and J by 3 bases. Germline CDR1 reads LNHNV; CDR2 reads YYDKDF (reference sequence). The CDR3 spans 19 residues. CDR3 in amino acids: CATSRVGLAGGRHYNEQFF. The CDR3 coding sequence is TGTGCCACCAGCAGAGTGGGTCTAGCGGGGGGGAGACACTACAATGAGCAGTTCTTC.

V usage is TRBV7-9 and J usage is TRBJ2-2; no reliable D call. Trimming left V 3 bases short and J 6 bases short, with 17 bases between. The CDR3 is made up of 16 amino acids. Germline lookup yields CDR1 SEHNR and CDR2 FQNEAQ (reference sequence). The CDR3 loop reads CASSLGRFLDAGELFF. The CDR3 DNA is TGTGCCAGCAGCTTGGGTAGGTTCCTGGACGCCGGGGAGCTGTTTTTT.

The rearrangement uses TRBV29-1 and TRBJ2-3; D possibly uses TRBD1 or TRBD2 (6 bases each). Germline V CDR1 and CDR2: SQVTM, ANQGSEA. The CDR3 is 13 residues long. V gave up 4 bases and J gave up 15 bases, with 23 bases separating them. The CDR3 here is CSVGGGPSQLVYF. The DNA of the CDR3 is TGCAGCGTTGGTGGGGGGCCATCCCAGCTCGTTTATTTT.

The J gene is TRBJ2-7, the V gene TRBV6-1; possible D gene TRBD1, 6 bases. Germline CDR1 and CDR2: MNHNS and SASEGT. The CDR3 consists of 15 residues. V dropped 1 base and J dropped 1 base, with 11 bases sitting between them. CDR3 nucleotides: TGTGCCAGCAGTGAAGTTACAGGGTCGTCCTACGAGCAGTACTTC. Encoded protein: CASSEVTGSSYEQYF.

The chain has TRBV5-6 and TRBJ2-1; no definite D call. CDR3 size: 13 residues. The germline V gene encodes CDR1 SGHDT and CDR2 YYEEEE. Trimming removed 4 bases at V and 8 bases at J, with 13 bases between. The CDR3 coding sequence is TGTGCCAGCAGCCTCCGCGGTCTTTATGAGCAGTTCTTC. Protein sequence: CASSLRGLYEQFF.

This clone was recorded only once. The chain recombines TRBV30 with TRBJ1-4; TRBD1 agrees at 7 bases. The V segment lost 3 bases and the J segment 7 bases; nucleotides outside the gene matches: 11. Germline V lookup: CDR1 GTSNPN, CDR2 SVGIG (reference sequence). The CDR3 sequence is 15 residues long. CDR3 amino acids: CAWRSAQGGIEKLFF. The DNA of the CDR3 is TGTGCCTGGAGATCCGCCCAGGGGGGGATTGAAAAACTGTTTTTT. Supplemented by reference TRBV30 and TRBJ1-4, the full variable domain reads SQTIHQWPATLVQPVGSPLSLECTVEGTSNPNLYWYRQAAGRGLQLLFYSVGIGQISSEVPQNLSASRPQDRQFILSSKKLLLSDSGFYLCAWRSAQGGIEKLFFGSGTQLSVL.

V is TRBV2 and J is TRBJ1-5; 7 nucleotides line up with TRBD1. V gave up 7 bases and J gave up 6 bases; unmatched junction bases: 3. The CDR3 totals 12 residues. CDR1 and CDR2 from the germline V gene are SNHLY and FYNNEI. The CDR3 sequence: CASTQGVQPQHF. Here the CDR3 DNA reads TGTGCCAGCACTCAGGGGGTTCAGCCCCAGCATTTT.

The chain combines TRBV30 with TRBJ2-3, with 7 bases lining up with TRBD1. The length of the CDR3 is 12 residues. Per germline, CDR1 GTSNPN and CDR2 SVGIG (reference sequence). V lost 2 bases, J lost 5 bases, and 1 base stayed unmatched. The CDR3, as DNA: TGTGCCTGGAGTCCAGGGGGAGATACGCAGTATTTT. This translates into CAWSPGGDTQYF.

Here the CDR3 reads CASPGTRRDTQYF. The CDR3, as DNA: TGTGCCAGCCCCGGGACGAGAAGAGATACGCAGTATTTT. This sequence joins TRBV6-4 and TRBJ2-3; D is perhaps TRBD1 or TRBD2 (5 bases each). V lost 8 bases, J lost 5 bases, and 14 bases lay in between. Germline loops: CDR1 MRHNA, CDR2 SNTAGT. The CDR3 has 13 amino acids.

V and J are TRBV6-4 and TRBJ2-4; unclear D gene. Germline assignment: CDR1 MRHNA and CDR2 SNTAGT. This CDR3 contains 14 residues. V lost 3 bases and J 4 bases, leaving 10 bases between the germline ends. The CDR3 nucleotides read TGTGCCAGCAGTGATGCGCTAGTAAAAAACATTCAGTACTTC. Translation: CASSDALVKNIQYF.

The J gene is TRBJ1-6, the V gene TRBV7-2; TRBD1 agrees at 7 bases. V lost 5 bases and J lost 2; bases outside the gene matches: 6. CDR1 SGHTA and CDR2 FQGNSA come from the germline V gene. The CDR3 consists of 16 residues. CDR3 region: CASSPSGTAYNSPLHF. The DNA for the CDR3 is TGTGCCAGCAGCCCATCGGGGACAGCCTATAATTCACCCCTCCACTTT.

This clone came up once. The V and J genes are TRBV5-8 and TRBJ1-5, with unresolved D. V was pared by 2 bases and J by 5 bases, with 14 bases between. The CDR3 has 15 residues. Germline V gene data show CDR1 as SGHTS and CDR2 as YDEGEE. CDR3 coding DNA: TGTGCCAGCAGCTTTTTCGGACGGGAAGATCAGCCCCAGCATTTT. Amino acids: CASSFFGREDQPQHF.

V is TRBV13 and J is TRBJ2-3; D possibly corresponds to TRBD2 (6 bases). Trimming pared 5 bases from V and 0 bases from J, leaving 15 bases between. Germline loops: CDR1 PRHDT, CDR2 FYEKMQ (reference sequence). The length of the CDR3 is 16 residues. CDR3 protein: CASSNRVSGSTDTQYF. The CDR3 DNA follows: TGTGCCAGCAGCAACCGTGTTAGCGGAAGCACAGATACGCAGTATTTT.

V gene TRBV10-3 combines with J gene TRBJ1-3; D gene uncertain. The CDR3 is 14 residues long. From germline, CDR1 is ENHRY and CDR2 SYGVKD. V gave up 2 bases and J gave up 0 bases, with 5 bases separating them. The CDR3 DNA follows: TGTGCCATCAGTGAGACTTCCTCTGGAAACACCATATATTTT. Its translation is CAISETSSGNTIYF.